The rows below give T cell receptor beta chains drawn from one sample of a study of cytomegalovirus exposure and HLA in healthy donors. Generated by immunoSEQ multiplex PCR, the TCRdb table keeps only in-frame clones and is missing some. The sample records approximately 130,000 clones, about four fifths being singletons. The sequenced material came from PBMCs. The receptors originated from a man aged 18 to 29 in good health and CMV-seronegative. Both conserved end residues are part of each CDR3. Each record gives: J gene, V gene, CDR3 length, CDR3 protein.

TRBJ2-3 | TRBV11-2 | 16 | CASSSRLRRGTDTQYF
TRBJ2-7 | TRBV29-1 | 13 | CSVAETGAYEQYF
TRBJ2-3 | TRBV9 | 15 | CASSFRGDKLDTQYF
TRBJ1-1 | TRBV23-1 | 13 | CARLTGPNTEAFF
TRBJ1-2 | TRBV5-1 | 13 | CASSPGTGWGYTF
TRBJ2-4 | TRBV5-6 | 19 | CASSPLLAGTQVAKNIQYF
TRBJ2-1 | TRBV19 | 15 | CASSTGTSGGQSQFF
TRBJ2-1 | TRBV29-1 | 13 | CSVSTRSYNEQFF
TRBJ2-7 | TRBV6-1 | 13 | CASKEQGAREQYF
TRBJ2-5 | TRBV18 | 15 | CASSPRTALQETQYF
TRBJ1-2 | TRBV28 | 12 | CASSPPRHGYTF
TRBJ2-7 | TRBV6-1 | 14 | CASSEADRAYEQYF
TRBJ2-7 | TRBV7-2 | 14 | CASALAGGHYEQYF
TRBJ1-3 | TRBV6-5 | 15 | CASTSGLGAGNTIYF
TRBJ1-1 | TRBV7-9 | 16 | CASSLDWGEPGIEAFF
TRBJ1-4 | TRBV6-1 | 16 | CASSEPTIPTNEKLFF
TRBJ2-1 | TRBV5-1 | 14 | CASSYRASYNEQFF
TRBJ2-2 | TRBV7-2 | 16 | CASSSYRGRDTGELFF
TRBJ2-3 | TRBV5-4 | 17 | CASSRGAGGQSTDTQYF
TRBJ2-3 | TRBV11-3 | 14 | CASGPGVSTDTQYF
TRBJ2-7 | TRBV13 | 15 | CASRMDRGGSYEQYF
TRBJ1-1 | TRBV9 | 14 | CASSDRPQNTEAFF
TRBJ1-5 | TRBV27 | 14 | CASSTVGADQPQHF
TRBJ1-1 | TRBV6-1 | 13 | CASQGGRNTEAFF